The rows below give T cell receptor beta chains drawn from one sample of a study of early stage breast cancer tumors. TCRdb's copy holds only in-frame clones and misses some; the assay was immunoSEQ multiplex PCR. The data show 25,000 to 30,000 clones, roughly 50% seen once. The sequenced sample consisted of breast tumor tissue. These receptors were obtained from a person in their fifties or sixties with breast cancer. CDR3s include the opening cysteine and the closing phenylalanine or tryptophan. The order of the fields is V gene, J gene, D gene, clone size, CDR3 protein, CDR3 DNA. D genes are given only for firm matches. Part of the rows lack a size; the others show once, few, many or a class for expanded clones.

V gene: TRBV5-1; J gene: TRBJ1-5; D gene: NA; clone size: NA; CDR3 protein: CASSFGGDPNQPQHF; CDR3 DNA: TGCGCCAGCAGCTTCGGCGGGGACCCTAATCAGCCCCAGCATTTT
V gene: TRBV30; J gene: TRBJ1-1; D gene: TRBD1; clone size: NA; CDR3 protein: CAWSPWQGATEAFF; CDR3 DNA: TGTGCCTGGAGCCCATGGCAGGGGGCCACTGAAGCTTTCTTT
V gene: TRBV18; J gene: TRBJ1-3; D gene: NA; clone size: NA; CDR3 protein: CASSPSRNSGNTIYF; CDR3 DNA: TGTGCCAGCTCACCAAGTCGGAACTCTGGAAACACCATATATTTT
V gene: TRBV30; J gene: TRBJ1-2; D gene: NA; clone size: NA; CDR3 protein: CAWSVQVRTAGYTF; CDR3 DNA: TGTGCCTGGAGTGTACAAGTCCGGACTGCTGGCTACACCTTC
V gene: TRBV5-1; J gene: TRBJ1-1; D gene: TRBD1; clone size: NA; CDR3 protein: CASSLQGQSTEAFF; CDR3 DNA: TGCGCCAGCAGCTTGCAGGGACAGTCGACTGAAGCTTTCTTT
V gene: TRBV6-4; J gene: TRBJ2-7; D gene: TRBD2; clone size: NA; CDR3 protein: CAIFRGPLAGGRFEQYF; CDR3 DNA: TGTGCCATCTTCCGCGGTCCTCTAGCGGGAGGGCGGTTCGAGCAGTACTTC
V gene: TRBV2; J gene: TRBJ2-5; D gene: TRBD1; clone size: NA; CDR3 protein: CASSEWRQGDGETQYF; CDR3 DNA: TGTGCCAGCAGTGAATGGCGGCAGGGGGATGGAGAGACCCAGTACTTC
V gene: TRBV6-5; J gene: TRBJ1-1; D gene: NA; clone size: NA; CDR3 protein: CASSQFAEMNTEAFF; CDR3 DNA: TGTGCCAGCAGCCAGTTCGCAGAGATGAACACTGAAGCTTTCTTT
V gene: TRBV9; J gene: TRBJ2-7; D gene: TRBD2; clone size: NA; CDR3 protein: CASSEGTSGRIYEQYF; CDR3 DNA: TGTGCCAGCAGCGAAGGGACTAGCGGGAGAATTTACGAGCAGTACTTC
V gene: TRBV5-1; J gene: TRBJ2-1; D gene: NA; clone size: NA; CDR3 protein: CASSSTGTNSYNEQFF; CDR3 DNA: TGCGCCAGCAGCTCTACCGGGACCAACTCCTACAATGAGCAGTTCTTC
V gene: TRBV5-8; J gene: TRBJ2-3; D gene: NA; clone size: NA; CDR3 protein: CASLWDGDTQYF; CDR3 DNA: TGTGCCAGCCTCTGGGATGGAGATACGCAGTATTTT
V gene: TRBV28; J gene: TRBJ2-7; D gene: NA; clone size: medium-sized; CDR3 protein: CASHTSYEQYF; CDR3 DNA: TGTGCCTCACATACATCCTACGAGCAGTACTTC
V gene: TRBV5-1; J gene: TRBJ2-3; D gene: NA; clone size: NA; CDR3 protein: CASSKYSREVTDTQYF; CDR3 DNA: TGCGCCAGCAGCAAGTACAGCCGAGAGGTCACAGATACGCAGTATTTT
V gene: TRBV11-2; J gene: TRBJ2-5; D gene: TRBD1; clone size: once; CDR3 protein: CASSQQGDKETQYF; CDR3 DNA: TGTGCCAGCAGCCAACAGGGGGACAAAGAGACCCAGTACTTC
V gene: TRBV10-3; J gene: TRBJ2-2; D gene: NA; clone size: once; CDR3 protein: CAISETVPGELFF; CDR3 DNA: TGTGCCATCAGTGAGACAGTTCCCGGGGAGCTGTTTTTT
V gene: TRBV18; J gene: TRBJ1-1; D gene: TRBD1; clone size: NA; CDR3 protein: CASGGTGDTEAFF; CDR3 DNA: TGTGCCAGCGGGGGGACAGGGGATACTGAAGCTTTCTTT
V gene: TRBV10-3; J gene: TRBJ1-3; D gene: NA; clone size: few; CDR3 protein: CAISALEGTGNTIYF; CDR3 DNA: TGTGCCATCAGTGCCCTGGAGGGGACAGGAAACACCATATATTTT
V gene: TRBV7-9; J gene: TRBJ2-7; D gene: NA; clone size: few; CDR3 protein: CASSRGGIVYEQYF; CDR3 DNA: TGTGCCAGCAGCAGGGGAGGTATCGTCTACGAGCAGTACTTC
V gene: TRBV7-2; J gene: TRBJ2-5; D gene: NA; clone size: few; CDR3 protein: CASSSWGGPGETQYF; CDR3 DNA: TGTGCCAGCAGCTCGTGGGGGGGGCCGGGAGAGACCCAGTACTTC
V gene: TRBV6-1; J gene: TRBJ2-1; D gene: TRBD2; clone size: NA; CDR3 protein: CASSDPSGRAFNEQFF; CDR3 DNA: TGTGCCAGCAGTGACCCTAGCGGGAGGGCCTTCAATGAGCAGTTCTTC
V gene: TRBV4-2; J gene: TRBJ2-2; D gene: NA; clone size: NA; CDR3 protein: CASSQGGKVTGELFF; CDR3 DNA: TGTGCCAGCAGCCAAGGCGGGAAAGTCACCGGGGAGCTGTTTTTT
V gene: TRBV2; J gene: TRBJ1-5; D gene: NA; clone size: NA; CDR3 protein: CASSESAVGQPQHF; CDR3 DNA: TGTGCCAGCAGTGAATCGGCAGTCGGCCAGCCCCAGCATTTT
V gene: TRBV10-3; J gene: TRBJ1-2; D gene: NA; clone size: many; CDR3 protein: CAIGRGDYGPTF; CDR3 DNA: TGTGCCATCGGGAGGGGGGACTATGGCCCCACCTTC